The next 9 T cell receptor beta chains were all read from a single sample in a study of PD-L1 blockade in urothelial cancer. Clones were sequenced by immunoSEQ multiplex PCR, and TCRdb holds only the in-frame ones, with some missing. The profile shows under 20,000 clones, about 90% of them singletons. The specimen comprised PBMCs, sampled around atezolizumab (anti-PD-L1) treatment. These receptors all come from a man in his fifties with urothelial cancer.

V gene TRBV5-1 combines with J gene TRBJ2-7, with D hard to call. Germline CDR1 SGHRS, CDR2 YFSETQ. Trimming stripped 4 bases from V and 2 bases from J, with 10 bases between. CDR3 size: 13 residues. CDR3 sequence (DNA): TGCGCCAGCAGCGAAGACGGAGCCTACGAGCAGTACTTC. Its protein is CASSEDGAYEQYF.

This rearrangement joins TRBV10-2 to TRBJ1-4; 8 bases are shared with TRBD1. The germline gives CDR1 WSHSY, CDR2 SAAADI. This CDR3 spans 12 amino acids. The V segment lost 7 bases and the J segment 7 bases; nucleotides outside the gene matches: 2. CDR3 sequence: CASTTGGEKLFF. The CDR3 region has the DNA TGCGCCAGCACCACAGGGGGTGAAAAACTGTTTTTT.

The chain uses TRBV2 and TRBJ1-2; the D gene is possibly TRBD1 (6 bases). The germline gives CDR1 SNHLY, CDR2 FYNNEI. The CDR3 is made up of 17 amino acids. V was clipped by 6 bases and J by 4 bases, with 24 bases between them. The CDR3 loop reads CASRTGGGVGAGYGYTF. The CDR3 nucleotides read TGTGCCAGCAGGACTGGGGGGGGCGTTGGAGCGGGCTATGGCTACACCTTC.

The gene calls are TRBV6-5 and TRBJ1-5; unclear D gene. The CDR3 has 15 amino acids. The ends were cut back, 0 bases at V and 9 bases at J, with 15 bases in the middle. Germline CDR1 is MNHEY and CDR2 is SVGAGI. The CDR3 reads CASSYSSDSATPQHF. The DNA for the CDR3 is TGTGCCAGCAGTTACTCGAGTGACTCCGCCACGCCCCAGCATTTT.

This chain connects TRBV9 to TRBJ2-2; D is possibly TRBD1 (5 bases). From germline, CDR1 is SGDLS and CDR2 YYNGEE. The CDR3 contains 15 residues. V was trimmed by 0 bases and J by 7 bases, leaving 13 bases between them. The CDR3 spells CASSVAVGPGGELFF. Written as DNA, the CDR3 is TGTGCCAGCAGCGTAGCAGTGGGGCCGGGCGGGGAGCTGTTTTTT.

V is TRBV27 and J is TRBJ2-1; D might be TRBD2 (5 bases). Trimming took 6 bases from V and 0 from J, leaving 18 bases between them. The CDR3 length is 17 residues. The V gene's germline CDR1 is MNHEY and CDR2 SMNVEV (reference sequence). CDR3 nucleotides: TGTGCCAGCAGCTTCCTCATAGCGTTTAGCTCCTACAATGAGCAGTTCTTC. This sequence encodes CASSFLIAFSSYNEQFF.

This chain uses TRBV12-5 with TRBJ2-5, with a weak D call TRBD2 (6 bases). Germline loops: CDR1 LGHNT, CDR2 FRNRAP. The CDR3 totals 17 residues. The germline V and J ends were trimmed by 7 bases and 0 bases, with 21 bases remaining between them. The CDR3 spells CASAQSLAGRYQETQYF. For the CDR3, the DNA is TGTGCTAGTGCTCAATCCCTGGCGGGAAGGTACCAAGAGACCCAGTACTTC.

The chain recombines TRBV6-1 with TRBJ2-2; D is unresolved. Trimming removed 4 bases at V and 3 bases at J, with 9 bases between. Germline V gene sequence: CDR1 MNHNS, CDR2 SASEGT. The CDR3 consists of 14 residues. CDR3 sequence (DNA): TGTGCCAGCAGTGTTCTGTCGGACACCGGGGAGCTGTTTTTT. Its protein is CASSVLSDTGELFF.

V and J are TRBV2 and TRBJ2-5; D gene uncertain. This CDR3 region has 12 residues. Per the germline V gene, CDR1 is SNHLY and CDR2 is FYNNEI. Trimming stripped 4 bases from V and 2 bases from J, with 5 bases between. CDR3 amino acids: CASSVSQETQYF. The CDR3 DNA sequence: TGTGCCAGCAGTGTATCTCAAGAGACCCAGTACTTC.